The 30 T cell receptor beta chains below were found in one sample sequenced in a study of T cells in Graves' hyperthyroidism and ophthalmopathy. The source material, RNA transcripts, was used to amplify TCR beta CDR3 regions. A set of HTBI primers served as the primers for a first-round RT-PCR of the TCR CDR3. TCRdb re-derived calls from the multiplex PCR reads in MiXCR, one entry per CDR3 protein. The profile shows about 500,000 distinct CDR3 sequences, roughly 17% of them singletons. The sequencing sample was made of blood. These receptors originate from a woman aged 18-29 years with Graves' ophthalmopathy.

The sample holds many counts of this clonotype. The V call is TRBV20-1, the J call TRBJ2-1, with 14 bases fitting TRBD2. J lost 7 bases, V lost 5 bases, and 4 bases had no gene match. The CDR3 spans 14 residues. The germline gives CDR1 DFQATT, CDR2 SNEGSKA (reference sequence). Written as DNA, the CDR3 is TGCAGTGCTTGGACTAGCGGGGGGCATAATGAGCAGTTCTTC. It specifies CSAWTSGGHNEQFF.

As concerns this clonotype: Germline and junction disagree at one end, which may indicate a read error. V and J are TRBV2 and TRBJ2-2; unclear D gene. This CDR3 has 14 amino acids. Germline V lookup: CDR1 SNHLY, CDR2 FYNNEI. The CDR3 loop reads CASSEGKETGELFF. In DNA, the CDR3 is TGTGCCAGCAGCGAAGGGAAGGAGACCGGGGAGCTGTTTTTT. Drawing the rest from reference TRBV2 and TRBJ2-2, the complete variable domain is EPEVTQTPSHQVTQMGQEVILRCVPISNHLYFYWYRQILGQKVEFLVSFYNNEISEKSEIFDDQFSVERPDGSNFTLKIRSTKLEDSAMYFCASSEGKETGELFFGEGSRLTVL.

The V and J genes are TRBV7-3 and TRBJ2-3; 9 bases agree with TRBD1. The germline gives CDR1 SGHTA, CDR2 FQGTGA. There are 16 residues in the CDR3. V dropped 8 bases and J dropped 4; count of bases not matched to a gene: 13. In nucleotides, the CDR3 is TGTGCCAGCTCATCTGGCCCGCGACAGGGGGCAGATACGCAGTATTTT. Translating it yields CASSSGPRQGADTQYF.

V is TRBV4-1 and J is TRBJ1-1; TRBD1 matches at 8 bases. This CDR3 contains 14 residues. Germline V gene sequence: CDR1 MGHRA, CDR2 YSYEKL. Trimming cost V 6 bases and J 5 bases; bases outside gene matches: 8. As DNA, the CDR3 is TGCGCCAGCAGGAGGACAGGGTCGAGGACTGAAGCTTTCTTT. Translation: CASRRTGSRTEAFF.

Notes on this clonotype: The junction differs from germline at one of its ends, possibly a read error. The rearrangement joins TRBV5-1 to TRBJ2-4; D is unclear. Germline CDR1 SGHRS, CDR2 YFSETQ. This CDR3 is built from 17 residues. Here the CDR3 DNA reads TGTGCCAGCAGCTTGGACCACAGATCATTAGCCAAAAACATTCAGTACTTC. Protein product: CASSLDHRSLAKNIQYF. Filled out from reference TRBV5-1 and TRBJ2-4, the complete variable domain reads KAGVTQTPRYLIKTRGQQVTLSCSPISGHRSVSWYQQTPGQGLQFLFEYFSETQRNKGNFPGRFSGRQFSNSRSEMNVSTLELGDSALYLCASSLDHRSLAKNIQYFGAGTRLSVL.

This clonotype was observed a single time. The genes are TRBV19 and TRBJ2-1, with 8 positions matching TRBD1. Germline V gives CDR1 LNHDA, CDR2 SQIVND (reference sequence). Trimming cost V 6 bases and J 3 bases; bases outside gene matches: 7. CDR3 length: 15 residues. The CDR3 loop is CASRIGTGVYNEQFF. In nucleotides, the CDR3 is TGTGCCAGTAGGATCGGGACAGGCGTCTACAATGAGCAGTTCTTC.

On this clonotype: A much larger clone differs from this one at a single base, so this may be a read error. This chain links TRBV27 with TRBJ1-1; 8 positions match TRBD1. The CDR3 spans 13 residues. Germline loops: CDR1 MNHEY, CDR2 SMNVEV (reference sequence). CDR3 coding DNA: TGTGCCAGCACCACGGACAGGGTAACTGAAGCTCTCTTT. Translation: CASTTDRVTEALF.

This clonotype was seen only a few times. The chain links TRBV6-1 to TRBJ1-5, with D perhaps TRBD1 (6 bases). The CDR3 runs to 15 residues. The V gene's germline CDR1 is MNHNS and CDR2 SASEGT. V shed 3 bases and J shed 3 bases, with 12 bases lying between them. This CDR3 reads CASSDARQVNQPQHF. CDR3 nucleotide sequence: TGTGCCAGCAGTGATGCTAGACAGGTCAATCAGCCCCAGCATTTT.

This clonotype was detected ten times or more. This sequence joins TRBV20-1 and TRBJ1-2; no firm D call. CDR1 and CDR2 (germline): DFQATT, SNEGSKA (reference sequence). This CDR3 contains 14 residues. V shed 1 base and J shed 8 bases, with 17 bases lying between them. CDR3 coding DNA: TGCAGTGCTAGAGGATCGTTGGAGAATATGGGCTACACCTTC. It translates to CSARGSLENMGYTF.

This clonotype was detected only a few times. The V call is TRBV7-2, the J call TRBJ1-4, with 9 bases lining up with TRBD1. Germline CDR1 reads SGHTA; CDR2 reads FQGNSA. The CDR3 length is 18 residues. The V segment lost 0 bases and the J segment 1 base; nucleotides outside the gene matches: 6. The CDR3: CASSLAPYRGRTNEKLFF. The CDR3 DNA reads TGTGCCAGCAGCTTAGCGCCTTACAGGGGGCGAACTAATGAAAAACTGTTTTTT.

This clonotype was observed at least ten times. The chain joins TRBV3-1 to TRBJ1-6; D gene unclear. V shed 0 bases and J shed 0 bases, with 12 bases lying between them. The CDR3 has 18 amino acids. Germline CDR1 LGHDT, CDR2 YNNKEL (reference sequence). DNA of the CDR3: TGTGCCAGCAGCCAAGATCTGGCCTCAAGCTCCTATAATTCACCCCTCCACTTT. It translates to CASSQDLASSSYNSPLHF.

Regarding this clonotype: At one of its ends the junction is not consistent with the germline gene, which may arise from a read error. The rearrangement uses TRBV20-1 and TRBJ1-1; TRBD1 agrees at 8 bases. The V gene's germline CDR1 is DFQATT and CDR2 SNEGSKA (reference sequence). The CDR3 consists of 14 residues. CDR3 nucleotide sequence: TGCGGTGCTCGCCTCCCTGACAGGGGATTTGGAGCTTTCTTT. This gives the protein CGARLPDRGFGAFF.

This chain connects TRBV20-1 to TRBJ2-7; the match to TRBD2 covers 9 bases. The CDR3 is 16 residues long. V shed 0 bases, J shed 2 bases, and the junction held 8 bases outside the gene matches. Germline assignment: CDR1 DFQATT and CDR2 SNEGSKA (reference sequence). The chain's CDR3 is CSARDSTSGNTYEQYF. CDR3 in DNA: TGCAGTGCTAGAGATTCGACTAGCGGAAACACCTACGAGCAGTACTTC.

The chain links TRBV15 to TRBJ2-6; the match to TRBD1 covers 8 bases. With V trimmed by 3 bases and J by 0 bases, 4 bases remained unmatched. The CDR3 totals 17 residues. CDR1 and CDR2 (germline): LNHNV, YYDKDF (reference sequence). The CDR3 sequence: CATSSRGHGSGANVLTF. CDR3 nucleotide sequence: TGTGCCACCAGCAGCAGGGGGCACGGCTCTGGGGCCAACGTCCTGACTTTC.

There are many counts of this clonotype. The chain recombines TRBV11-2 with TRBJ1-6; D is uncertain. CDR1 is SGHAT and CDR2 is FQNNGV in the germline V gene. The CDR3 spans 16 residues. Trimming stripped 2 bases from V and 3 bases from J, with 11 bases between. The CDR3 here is CASSLSTPDYNSPLHF. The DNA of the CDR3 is TGTGCCAGCAGCTTAAGTACACCTGACTATAATTCACCCCTCCACTTT.

This chain's CDR3 is CASSELVYYGYTF. The DNA of the CDR3 is TGTGCCAGCAGTGAACTGGTATACTATGGCTACACCTTC. The J gene is TRBJ1-2, the V gene TRBV2, with no clear D. The CDR3 runs to 13 residues. Trimming shortened V by 2 bases and J by 3 bases, and 7 bases separated the two germline ends. The germline CDR1 and CDR2 sequences are SNHLY and FYNNEI. Supplemented by reference TRBV2 and TRBJ1-2, the full variable domain reads EPEVTQTPSHQVTQMGQEVILRCVPISNHLYFYWYRQILGQKVEFLVSFYNNEISEKSEIFDDQFSVERPDGSNFTLKIRSTKLEDSAMYFCASSELVYYGYTFGSGTRLTVV.

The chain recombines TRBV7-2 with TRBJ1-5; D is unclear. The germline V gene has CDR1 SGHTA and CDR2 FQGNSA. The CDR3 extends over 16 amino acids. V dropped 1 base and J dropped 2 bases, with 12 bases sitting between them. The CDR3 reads CASSLEVGFGNQPQHF. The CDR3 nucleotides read TGTGCCAGCAGCTTAGAGGTGGGCTTTGGCAATCAGCCCCAGCATTTT.

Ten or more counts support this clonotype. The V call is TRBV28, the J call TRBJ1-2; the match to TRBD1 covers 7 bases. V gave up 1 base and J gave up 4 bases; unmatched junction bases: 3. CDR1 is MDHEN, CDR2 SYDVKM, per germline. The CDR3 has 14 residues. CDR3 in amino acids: CASSLLTGSYGYTF. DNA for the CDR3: TGTGCCAGCAGTTTATTGACAGGGTCCTATGGCTACACCTTC.

The CDR3 spells CASSDPTWVEKLFF. CDR3 sequence (DNA): TGTGCCAGCAGTGACCCCACTTGGGTTGAAAAACTGTTTTTT. The J gene is TRBJ1-4, the V gene TRBV25-1; D unclear. CDR1 and CDR2 (germline): MGHDK, SYGVNS. The CDR3 is 14 residues long. Trimming cost V 3 bases and J 7 bases, with 12 bases left between them.

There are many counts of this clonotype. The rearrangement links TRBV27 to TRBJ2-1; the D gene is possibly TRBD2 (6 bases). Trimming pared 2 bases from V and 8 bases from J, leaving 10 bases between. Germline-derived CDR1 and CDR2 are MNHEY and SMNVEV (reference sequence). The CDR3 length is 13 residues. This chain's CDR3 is CASSLGGAYEQFF. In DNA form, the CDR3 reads TGTGCCAGCAGTTTAGGCGGGGCCTATGAGCAGTTCTTC.

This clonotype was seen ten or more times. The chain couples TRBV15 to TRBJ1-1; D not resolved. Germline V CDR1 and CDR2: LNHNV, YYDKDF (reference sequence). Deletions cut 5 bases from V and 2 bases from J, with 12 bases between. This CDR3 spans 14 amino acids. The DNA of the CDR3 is TGTGCCACCAGCCCCCCCACAGATAACACTGAAGCTTTCTTT. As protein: CATSPPTDNTEAFF.

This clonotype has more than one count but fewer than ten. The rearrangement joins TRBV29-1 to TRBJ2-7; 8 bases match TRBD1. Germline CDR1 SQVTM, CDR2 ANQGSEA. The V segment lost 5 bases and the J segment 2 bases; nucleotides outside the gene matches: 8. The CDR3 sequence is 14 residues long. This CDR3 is CSVRGQGVAYEQYF. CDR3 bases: TGCAGCGTTCGAGGACAGGGTGTGGCCTACGAGCAGTACTTC.

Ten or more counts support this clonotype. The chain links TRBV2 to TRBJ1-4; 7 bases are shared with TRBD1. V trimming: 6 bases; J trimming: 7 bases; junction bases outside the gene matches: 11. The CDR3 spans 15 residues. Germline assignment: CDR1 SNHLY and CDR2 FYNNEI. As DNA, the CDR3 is TGTGCCAGCAGCGCTAGACAGGGACGGAGTGAAAAACTGTTTTTT. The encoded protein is CASSARQGRSEKLFF.

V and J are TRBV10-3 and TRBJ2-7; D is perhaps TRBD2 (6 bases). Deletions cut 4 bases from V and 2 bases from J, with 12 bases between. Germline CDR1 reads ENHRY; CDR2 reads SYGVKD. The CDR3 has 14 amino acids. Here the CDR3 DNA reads TGTGCCATCAGTGTGGAGGGGAACCCCTACGAGCAGTACTTC. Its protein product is CAISVEGNPYEQYF.

CDR3 nucleotide sequence: TGTGCCAGTAGTATCGGCACCCAGGTACAAGAGACCCAGTACTTC. As protein: CASSIGTQVQETQYF. The V gene is TRBV19, the J gene TRBJ2-5; no firm D call. CDR3 size: 15 residues. The germline gives CDR1 LNHDA, CDR2 SQIVND (reference sequence). Trimming took off 3 bases at V and 2 bases at J, with 13 bases between the two ends.

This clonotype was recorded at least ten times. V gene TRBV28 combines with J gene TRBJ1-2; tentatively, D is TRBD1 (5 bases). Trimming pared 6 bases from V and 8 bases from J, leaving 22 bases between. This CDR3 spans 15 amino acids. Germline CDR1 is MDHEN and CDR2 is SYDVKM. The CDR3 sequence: CASRARRGPGGGYTF. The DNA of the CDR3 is TGTGCCAGCAGGGCCCGGCGGGGCCCGGGAGGAGGCTACACCTTC.

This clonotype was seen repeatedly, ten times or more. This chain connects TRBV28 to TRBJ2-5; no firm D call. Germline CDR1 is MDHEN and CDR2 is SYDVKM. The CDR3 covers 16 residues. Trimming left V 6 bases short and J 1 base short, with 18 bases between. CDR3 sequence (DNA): TGTGCCAGCAGCCCGAATGTTGGGGAATCCCAAGAGACCCAGTACTTC. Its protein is CASSPNVGESQETQYF.

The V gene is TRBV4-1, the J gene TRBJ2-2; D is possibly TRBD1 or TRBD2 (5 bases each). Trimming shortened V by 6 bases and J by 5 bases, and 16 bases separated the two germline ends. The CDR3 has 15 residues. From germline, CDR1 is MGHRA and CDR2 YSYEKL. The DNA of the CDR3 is TGCGCCAGCAGTCTCAGGGAGTTGGAGACCGGGGAGCTGTTTTTT. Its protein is CASSLRELETGELFF.

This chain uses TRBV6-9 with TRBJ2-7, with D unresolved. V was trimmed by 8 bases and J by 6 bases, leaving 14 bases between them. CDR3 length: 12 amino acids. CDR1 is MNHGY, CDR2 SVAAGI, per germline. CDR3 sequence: CASRGAAAEQYF. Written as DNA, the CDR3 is TGTGCCAGCCGTGGCGCTGCTGCCGAGCAGTACTTC.

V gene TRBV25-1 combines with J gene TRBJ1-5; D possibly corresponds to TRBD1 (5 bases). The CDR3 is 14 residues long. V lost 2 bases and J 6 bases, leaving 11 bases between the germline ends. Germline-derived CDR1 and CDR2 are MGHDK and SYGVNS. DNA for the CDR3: TGTGCCAGCAGTGAAGGACATGTTCGTCAGCCCCAGCATTTT. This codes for CASSEGHVRQPQHF.